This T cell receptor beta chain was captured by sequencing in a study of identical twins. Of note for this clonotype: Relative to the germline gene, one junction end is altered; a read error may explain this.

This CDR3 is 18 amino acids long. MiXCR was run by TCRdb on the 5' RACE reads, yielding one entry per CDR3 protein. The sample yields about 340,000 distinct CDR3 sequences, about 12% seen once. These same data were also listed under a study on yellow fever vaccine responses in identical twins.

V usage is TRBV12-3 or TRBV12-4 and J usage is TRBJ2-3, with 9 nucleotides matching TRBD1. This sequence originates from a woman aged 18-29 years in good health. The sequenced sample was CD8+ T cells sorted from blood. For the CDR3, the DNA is TGTGCCAGCTGTTTACAGTTATGGGACAGGGCTAGCACAGATACGCAGTATTTT. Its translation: CASCLQLWDRASTDTQYF.